This T cell receptor (beta chain) was recorded in a study of blood T cell repertoires in COVID-19. Study-level information: Spain, Italy and the United States supplied samples that represented acute and convalescent COVID-19. T cells, B-cell-depleted T cells, or PBMCs supplied cDNA or gDNA.

Study processing details: Reference gene primer amplification gave nucleated cell count estimates. The assay was immunoSEQ multiplex PCR, and TCRdb's table has in-frame clones only and misses some. V and J calls and clone size are those listed in that table; D and trimming were worked out from the DNA. Of some 40,000 clones listed, more than 75% are singletons. With V trimmed by 2 bases and J by 8 bases, 8 bases remained unmatched. The CDR3 sequence is 15 residues long. The V gene's germline CDR1 is MNHEY and CDR2 SMNVEV (reference sequence). The sequencing sample was made of peripheral blood. This TCR was sampled from a human donor in a cohort sampled during active COVID-19. This chain joins TRBV27 and TRBJ1-4; 7 nucleotides line up with TRBD1. The CDR3 DNA is TGTGCCAGCAGTTTAGGCTCGACAGGGTGGGAAAAACTGTTTTTT. This gives the protein CASSLGSTGWEKLFF.